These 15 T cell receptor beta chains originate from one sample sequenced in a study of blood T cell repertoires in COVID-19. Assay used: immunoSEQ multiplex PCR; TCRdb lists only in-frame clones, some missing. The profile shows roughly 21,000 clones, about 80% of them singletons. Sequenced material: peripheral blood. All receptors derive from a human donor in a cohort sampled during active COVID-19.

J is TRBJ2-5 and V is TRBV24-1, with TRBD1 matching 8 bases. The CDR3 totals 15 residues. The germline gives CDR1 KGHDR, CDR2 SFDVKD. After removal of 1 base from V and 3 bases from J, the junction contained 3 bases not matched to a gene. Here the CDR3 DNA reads TGTGCCACCAGTGATTTTGGACAGGGAAAAGAGACCCAGTACTTC. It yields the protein CATSDFGQGKETQYF.

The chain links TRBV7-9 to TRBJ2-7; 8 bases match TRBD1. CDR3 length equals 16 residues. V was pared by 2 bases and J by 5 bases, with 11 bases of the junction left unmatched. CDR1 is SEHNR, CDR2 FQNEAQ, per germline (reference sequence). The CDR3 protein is CASSLIPTGDDHEQYF. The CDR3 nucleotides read TGTGCCAGCAGCTTAATCCCGACAGGGGATGACCACGAGCAGTACTTC. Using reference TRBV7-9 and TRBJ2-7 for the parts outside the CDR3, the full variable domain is DTGVSQNPRHKITKRGQNVTFRCDPISEHNRLYWYRQTLGQGPEFLTYFQNEAQLEKSRLLSDRFSAERPKGSFSTLEIQRTEQGDSAMYLCASSLIPTGDDHEQYFGPGTRLTVT.

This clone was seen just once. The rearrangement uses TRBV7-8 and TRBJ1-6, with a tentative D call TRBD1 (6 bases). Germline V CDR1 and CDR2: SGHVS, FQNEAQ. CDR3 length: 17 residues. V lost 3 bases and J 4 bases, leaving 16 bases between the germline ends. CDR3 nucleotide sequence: TGTGCCAGCAGCTTTATACAGCCGGGACAATATAATTCACCCCTCCACTTT. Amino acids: CASSFIQPGQYNSPLHF.

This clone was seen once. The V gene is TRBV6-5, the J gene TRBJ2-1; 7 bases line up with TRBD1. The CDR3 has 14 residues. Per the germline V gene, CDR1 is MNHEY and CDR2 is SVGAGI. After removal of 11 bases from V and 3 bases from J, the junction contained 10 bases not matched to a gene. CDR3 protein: CAAALGQLYNEQFF. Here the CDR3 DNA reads TGTGCCGCCGCTTTGGGACAGCTCTACAATGAGCAGTTCTTC.

CDR3 bases: TGTGCCAGCGGCCAGACGAAGGTCGGCGGAAAACTGTTTTTT. It specifies CASGQTKVGGKLFF. The chain joins TRBV28 to TRBJ1-4, with unresolved D. The CDR3 has 14 amino acids. V lost 8 bases and J lost 10, with 20 bases in between. Germline V gene lookup returns CDR1 MDHEN and CDR2 SYDVKM.

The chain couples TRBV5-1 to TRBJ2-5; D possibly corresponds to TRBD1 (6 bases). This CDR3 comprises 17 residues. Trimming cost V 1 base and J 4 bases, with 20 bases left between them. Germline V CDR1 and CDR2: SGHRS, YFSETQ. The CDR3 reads CASSLLDQGFFGETQYF. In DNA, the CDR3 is TGCGCCAGCAGCTTGCTGGATCAGGGGTTTTTCGGAGAGACCCAGTACTTC.

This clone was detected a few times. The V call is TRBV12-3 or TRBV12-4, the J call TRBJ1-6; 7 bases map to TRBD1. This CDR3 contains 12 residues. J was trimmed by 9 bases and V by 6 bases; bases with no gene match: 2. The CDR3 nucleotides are TGTGCCAGCAGCCAGGGGGTTTCACCCCTCCACTTT. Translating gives CASSQGVSPLHF.

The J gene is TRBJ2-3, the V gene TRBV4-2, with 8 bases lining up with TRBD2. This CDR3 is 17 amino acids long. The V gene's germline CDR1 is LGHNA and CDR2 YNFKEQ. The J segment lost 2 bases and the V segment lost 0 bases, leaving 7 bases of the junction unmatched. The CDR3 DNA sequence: TGTGCCAGCAGCCAAGATGATACTAGCGGACCCACAGATACGCAGTATTTT. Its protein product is CASSQDDTSGPTDTQYF.

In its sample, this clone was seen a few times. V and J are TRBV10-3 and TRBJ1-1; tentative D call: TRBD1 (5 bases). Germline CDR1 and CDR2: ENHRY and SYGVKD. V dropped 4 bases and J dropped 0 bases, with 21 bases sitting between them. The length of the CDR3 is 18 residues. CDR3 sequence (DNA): TGTGCCATCAGTGGGTGGGGGGGTCTTTCCGAATTGAACACTGAAGCTTTCTTT. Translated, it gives CAISGWGGLSELNTEAFF.

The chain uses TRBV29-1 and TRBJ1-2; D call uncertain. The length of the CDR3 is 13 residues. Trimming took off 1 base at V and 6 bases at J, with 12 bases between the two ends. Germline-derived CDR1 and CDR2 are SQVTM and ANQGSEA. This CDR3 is CSVEGGFANGYTF. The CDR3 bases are TGCAGCGTTGAAGGAGGGTTTGCTAATGGCTACACCTTC. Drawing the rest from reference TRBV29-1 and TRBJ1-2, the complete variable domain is SAVISQKPSRDICQRGTSLTIQCQVDSQVTMMFWYRQQPGQSLTLIATANQGSEATYESGFVIDKFPISRPNLTFSTLTVSNMSPEDSSIYLCSVEGGFANGYTFGSGTRLTVV.

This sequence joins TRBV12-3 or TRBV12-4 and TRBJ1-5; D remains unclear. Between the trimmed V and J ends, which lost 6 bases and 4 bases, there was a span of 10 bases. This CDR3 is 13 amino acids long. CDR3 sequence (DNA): TGTGCCAGCAGACAGCTGTCAAATCAGCCCCAGCATTTT. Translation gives CASRQLSNQPQHF.

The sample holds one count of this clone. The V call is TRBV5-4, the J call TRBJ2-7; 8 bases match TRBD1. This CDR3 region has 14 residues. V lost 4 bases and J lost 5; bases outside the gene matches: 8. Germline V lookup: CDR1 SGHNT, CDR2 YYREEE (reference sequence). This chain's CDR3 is CASSPGQVLDEQYF. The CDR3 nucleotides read TGTGCCAGCAGCCCGGGACAGGTGCTGGACGAGCAGTACTTC.

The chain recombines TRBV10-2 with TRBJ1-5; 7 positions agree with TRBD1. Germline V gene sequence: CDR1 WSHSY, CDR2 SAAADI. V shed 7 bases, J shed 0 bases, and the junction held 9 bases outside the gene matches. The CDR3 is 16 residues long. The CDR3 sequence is CASTPPGTASNQPQHF. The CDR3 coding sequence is TGCGCCAGCACCCCACCTGGGACAGCTAGCAATCAGCCCCAGCATTTT.

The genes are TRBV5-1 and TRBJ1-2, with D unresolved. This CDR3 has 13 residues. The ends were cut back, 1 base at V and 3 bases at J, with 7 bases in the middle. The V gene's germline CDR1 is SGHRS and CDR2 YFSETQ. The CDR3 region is CASSLTEYYGYTF. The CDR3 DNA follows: TGCGCCAGCAGCTTGACAGAGTACTATGGCTACACCTTC.

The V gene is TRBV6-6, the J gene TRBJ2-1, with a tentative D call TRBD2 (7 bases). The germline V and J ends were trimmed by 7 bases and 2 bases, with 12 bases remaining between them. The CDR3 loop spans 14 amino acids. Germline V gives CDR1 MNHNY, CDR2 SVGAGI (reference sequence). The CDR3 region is CASKGGPTYNEQFF. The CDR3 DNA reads TGTGCCAGCAAGGGGGGGCCTACCTACAATGAGCAGTTCTTC.